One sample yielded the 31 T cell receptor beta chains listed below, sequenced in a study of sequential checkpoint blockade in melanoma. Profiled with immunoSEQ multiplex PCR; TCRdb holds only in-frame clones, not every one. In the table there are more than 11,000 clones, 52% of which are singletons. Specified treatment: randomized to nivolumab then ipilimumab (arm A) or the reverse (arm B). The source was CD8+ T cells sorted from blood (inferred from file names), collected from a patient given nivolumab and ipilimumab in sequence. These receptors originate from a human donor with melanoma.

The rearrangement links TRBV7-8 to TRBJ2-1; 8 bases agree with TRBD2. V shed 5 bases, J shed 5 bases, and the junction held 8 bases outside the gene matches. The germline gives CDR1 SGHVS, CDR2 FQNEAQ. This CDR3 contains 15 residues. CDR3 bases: TGTGCCAGCAGCCACAGACTAGCGACTAACAATGAGCAGTTCTTC. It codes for CASSHRLATNNEQFF.

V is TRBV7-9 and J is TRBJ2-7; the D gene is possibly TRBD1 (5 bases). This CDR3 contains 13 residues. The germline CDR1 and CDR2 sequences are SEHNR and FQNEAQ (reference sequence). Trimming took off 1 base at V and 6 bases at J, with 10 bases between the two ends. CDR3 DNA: TGTGCCAGCAGCTTAGAGGGGCAGATCGAGCAGTACTTC. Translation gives CASSLEGQIEQYF.

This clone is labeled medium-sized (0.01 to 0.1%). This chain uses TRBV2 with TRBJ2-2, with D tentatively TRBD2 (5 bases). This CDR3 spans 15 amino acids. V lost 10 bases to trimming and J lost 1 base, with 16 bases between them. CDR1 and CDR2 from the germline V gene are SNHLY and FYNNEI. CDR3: CAITPGVGNTGELFF. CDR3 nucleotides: TGTGCCATTACGCCCGGGGTGGGGAACACCGGGGAGCTGTTTTTT.

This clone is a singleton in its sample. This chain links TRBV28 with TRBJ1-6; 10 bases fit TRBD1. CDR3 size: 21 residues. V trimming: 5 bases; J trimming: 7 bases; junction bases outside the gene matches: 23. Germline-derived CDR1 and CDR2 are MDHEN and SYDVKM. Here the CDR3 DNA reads TGTGCCAGCAGTCCGCGTGGCGGGGGACAGGGGTTAGGAATGGGGAATTCACCCCTCCACTTT. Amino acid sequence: CASSPRGGGQGLGMGNSPLHF.

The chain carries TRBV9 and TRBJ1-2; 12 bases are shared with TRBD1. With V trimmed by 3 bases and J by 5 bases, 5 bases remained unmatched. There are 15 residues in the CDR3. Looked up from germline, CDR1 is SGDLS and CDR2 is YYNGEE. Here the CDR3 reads CASSAGTGGSYGYTF. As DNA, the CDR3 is TGTGCCAGCAGCGCCGGGACAGGGGGCTCATATGGCTACACCTTC.

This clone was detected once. The CDR3 reads CASSEGLAGDTQYF. The CDR3 region has the DNA TGTGCCAGCAGTGAAGGACTAGCTGGAGATACGCAGTATTTT. The chain links TRBV2 to TRBJ2-3; 7 bases match TRBD2. Germline CDR1 reads SNHLY; CDR2 reads FYNNEI. The CDR3 has 14 residues. J gave up 5 bases and V 1 base, and 3 bases lay outside the gene matches.

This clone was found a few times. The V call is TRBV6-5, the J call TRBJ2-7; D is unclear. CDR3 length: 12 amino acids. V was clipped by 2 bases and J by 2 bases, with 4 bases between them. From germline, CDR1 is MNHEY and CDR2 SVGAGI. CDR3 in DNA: TGTGCCAGCAGTTACAGCCCCTACGAGCAGTACTTC. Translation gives CASSYSPYEQYF.

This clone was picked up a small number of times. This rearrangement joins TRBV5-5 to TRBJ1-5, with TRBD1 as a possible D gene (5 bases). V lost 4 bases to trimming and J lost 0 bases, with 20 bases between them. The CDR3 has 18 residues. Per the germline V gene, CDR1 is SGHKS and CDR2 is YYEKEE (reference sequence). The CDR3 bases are TGTGCCAGCAGCCAAGGGGCTACTTGGGGGGATAGCAATCAGCCCCAGCATTTT. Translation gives CASSQGATWGDSNQPQHF.

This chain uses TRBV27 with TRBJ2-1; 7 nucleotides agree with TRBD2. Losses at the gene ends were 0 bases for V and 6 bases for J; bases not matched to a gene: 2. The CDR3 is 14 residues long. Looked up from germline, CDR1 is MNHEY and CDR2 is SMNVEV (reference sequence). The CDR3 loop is CASSLSAGFNEQFF. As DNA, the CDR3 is TGTGCCAGCAGTTTATCAGCGGGGTTCAATGAGCAGTTCTTC.

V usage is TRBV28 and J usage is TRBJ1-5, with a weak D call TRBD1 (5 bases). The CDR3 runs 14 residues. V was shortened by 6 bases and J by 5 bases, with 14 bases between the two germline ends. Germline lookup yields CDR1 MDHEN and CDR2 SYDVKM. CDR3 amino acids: CASRAREAYQPQHF. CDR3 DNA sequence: TGTGCCAGCAGAGCCAGGGAGGCTTATCAGCCCCAGCATTTT.

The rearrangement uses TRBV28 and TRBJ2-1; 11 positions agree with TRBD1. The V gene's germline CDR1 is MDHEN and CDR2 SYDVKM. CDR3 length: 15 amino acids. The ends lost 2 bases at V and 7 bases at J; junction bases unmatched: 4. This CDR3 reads CASSLTDRGLNEQFF. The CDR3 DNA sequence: TGTGCCAGCAGTTTAACGGACAGGGGGCTAAATGAGCAGTTCTTC.

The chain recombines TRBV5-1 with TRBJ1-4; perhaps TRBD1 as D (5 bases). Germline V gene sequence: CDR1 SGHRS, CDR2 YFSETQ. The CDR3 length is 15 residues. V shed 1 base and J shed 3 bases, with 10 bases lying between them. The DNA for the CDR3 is TGCGCCAGCAGCTTGAAAGGGGCCTCTAATGAAAAACTGTTTTTT. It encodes CASSLKGASNEKLFF.

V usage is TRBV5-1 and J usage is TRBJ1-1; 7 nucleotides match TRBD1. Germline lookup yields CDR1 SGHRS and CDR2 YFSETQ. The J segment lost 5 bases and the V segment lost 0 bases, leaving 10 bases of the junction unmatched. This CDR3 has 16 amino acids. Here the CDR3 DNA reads TGCGCCAGCAGCTTGGCCTTGACAGGGCGGTTAACTGAAGCTTTCTTT. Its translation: CASSLALTGRLTEAFF.

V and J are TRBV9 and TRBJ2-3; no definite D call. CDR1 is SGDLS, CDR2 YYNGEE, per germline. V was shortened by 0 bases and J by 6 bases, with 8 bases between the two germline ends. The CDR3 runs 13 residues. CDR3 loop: CASSVGGLDTQYF. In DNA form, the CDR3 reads TGTGCCAGCAGCGTAGGAGGATTGGATACGCAGTATTTT.

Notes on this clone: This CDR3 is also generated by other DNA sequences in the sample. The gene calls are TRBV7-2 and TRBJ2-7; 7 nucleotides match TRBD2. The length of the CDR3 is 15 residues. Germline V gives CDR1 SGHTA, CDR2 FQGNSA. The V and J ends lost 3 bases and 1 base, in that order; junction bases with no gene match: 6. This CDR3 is CASSFGTGGSYEQYF. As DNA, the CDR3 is TGTGCCAGCAGCTTCGGGACGGGGGGTTCCTACGAGCAGTACTTC.

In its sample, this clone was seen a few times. In DNA form, the CDR3 reads TGTGCCAGCAGTGGTGACGGGACTAACTATGGCTACACCTTC. Its translation is CASSGDGTNYGYTF. V and J are TRBV6-6 and TRBJ1-2; D remains unclear. Germline-derived CDR1 and CDR2 are MNHNY and SVGAGI (reference sequence). The CDR3 runs to 14 residues. Trimming left V 5 bases short and J 0 bases short, with 10 bases between.

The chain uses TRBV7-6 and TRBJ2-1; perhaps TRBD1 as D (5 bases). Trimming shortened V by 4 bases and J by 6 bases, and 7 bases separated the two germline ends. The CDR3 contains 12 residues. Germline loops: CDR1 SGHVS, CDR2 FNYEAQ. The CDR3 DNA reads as TGTGCCAGCAGCTCCAGGGTCAATGAGCAGTTCTTC. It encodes CASSSRVNEQFF.

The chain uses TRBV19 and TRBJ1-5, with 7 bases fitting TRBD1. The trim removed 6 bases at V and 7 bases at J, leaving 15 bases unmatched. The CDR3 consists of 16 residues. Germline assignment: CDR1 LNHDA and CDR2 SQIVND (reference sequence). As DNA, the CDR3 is TGTGCCAGTAGCCTCTCCACAGGGGTTGGTGGCCAGCCCCAGCATTTT. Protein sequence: CASSLSTGVGGQPQHF.

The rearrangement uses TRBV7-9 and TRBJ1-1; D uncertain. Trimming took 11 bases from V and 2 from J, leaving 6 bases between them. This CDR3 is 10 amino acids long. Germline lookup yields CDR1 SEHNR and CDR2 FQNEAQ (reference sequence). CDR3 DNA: TGTGCCGCGGGCAACACTGAAGCTTTCTTT. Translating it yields CAAGNTEAFF.

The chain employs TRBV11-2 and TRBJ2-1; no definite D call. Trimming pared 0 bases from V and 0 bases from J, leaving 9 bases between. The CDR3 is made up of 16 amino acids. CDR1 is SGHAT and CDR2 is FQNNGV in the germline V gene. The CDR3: CASSLEGQSSYNEQFF. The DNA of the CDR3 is TGTGCCAGCAGCTTAGAGGGCCAGAGCTCCTACAATGAGCAGTTCTTC.

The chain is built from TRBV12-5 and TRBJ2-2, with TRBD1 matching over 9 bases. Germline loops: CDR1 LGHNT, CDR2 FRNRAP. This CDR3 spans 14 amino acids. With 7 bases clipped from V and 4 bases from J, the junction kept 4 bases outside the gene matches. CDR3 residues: CASVETGGTGELFF. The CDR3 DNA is TGTGCTAGTGTTGAGACAGGGGGCACCGGGGAGCTGTTTTTT.

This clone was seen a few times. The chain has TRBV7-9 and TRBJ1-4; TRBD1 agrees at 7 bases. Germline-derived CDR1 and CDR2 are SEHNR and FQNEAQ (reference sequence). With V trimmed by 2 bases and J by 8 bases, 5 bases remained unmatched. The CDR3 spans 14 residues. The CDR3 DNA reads TGTGCCAGCAGCTTACAGGGGGTAAAGGAAAAACTGTTTTTT. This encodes CASSLQGVKEKLFF. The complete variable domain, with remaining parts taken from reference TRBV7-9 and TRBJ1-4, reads DTGVSQNPRHKITKRGQNVTFRCDPISEHNRLYWYRQTLGQGPEFLTYFQNEAQLEKSRLLSDRFSAERPKGSFSTLEIQRTEQGDSAMYLCASSLQGVKEKLFFGSGTQLSVL.

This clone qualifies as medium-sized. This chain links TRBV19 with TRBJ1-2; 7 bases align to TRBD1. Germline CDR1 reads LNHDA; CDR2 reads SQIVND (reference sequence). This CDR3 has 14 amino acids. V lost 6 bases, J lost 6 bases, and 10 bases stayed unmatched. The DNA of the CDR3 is TGTGCCAGTAGCGACAGGGTCAGTCGGGATGGCTACACCTTC. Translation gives CASSDRVSRDGYTF.

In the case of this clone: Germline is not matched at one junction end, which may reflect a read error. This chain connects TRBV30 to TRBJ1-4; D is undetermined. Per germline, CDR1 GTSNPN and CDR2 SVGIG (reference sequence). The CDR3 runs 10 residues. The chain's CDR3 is CLDSREKLFF. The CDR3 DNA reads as TGCCTGGACTCGAGGGAAAAACTGTTTTTT.

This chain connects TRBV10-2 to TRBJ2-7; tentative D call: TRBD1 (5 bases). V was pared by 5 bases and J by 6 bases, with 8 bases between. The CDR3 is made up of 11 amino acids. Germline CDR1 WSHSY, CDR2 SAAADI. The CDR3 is CASSRGSEQYF. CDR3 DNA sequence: TGCGCCAGCAGTAGGGGAAGCGAGCAGTACTTC.

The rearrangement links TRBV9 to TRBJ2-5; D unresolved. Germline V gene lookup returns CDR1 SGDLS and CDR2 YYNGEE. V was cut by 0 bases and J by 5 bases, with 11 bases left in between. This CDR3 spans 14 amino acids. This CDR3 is CASSVGDIFETQYF. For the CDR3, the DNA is TGTGCCAGCAGCGTAGGAGACATTTTCGAGACCCAGTACTTC.

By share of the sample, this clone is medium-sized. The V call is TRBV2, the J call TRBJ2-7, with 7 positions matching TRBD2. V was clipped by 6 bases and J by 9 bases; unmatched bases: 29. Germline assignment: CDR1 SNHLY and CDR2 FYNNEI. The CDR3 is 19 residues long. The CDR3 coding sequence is TGTGCCAGCAGAGAACACCGGGACTACTCACTCCTCAGGTTCGGGGCGCAGTACTTC. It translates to CASREHRDYSLLRFGAQYF.

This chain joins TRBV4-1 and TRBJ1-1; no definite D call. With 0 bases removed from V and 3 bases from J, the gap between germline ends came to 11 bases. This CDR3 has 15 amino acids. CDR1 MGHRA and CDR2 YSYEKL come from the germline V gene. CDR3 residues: CASSQEAGDYTEAFF. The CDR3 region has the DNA TGCGCCAGCAGCCAAGAGGCGGGAGACTACACTGAAGCTTTCTTT.

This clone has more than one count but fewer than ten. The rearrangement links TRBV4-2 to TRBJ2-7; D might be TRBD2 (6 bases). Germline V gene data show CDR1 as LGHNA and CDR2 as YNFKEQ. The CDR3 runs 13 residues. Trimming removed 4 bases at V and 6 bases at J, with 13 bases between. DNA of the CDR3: TGTGCCAGCAGCCCGGGACTGGGTCTCGAGCAGTACTTC. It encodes CASSPGLGLEQYF.

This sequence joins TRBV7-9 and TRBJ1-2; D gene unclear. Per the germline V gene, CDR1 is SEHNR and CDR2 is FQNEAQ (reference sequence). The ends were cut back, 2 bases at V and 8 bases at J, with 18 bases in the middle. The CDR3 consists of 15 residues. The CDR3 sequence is CASSLQMPGYGGYTF. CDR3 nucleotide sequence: TGTGCCAGCAGCTTACAGATGCCCGGGTATGGGGGCTACACCTTC.

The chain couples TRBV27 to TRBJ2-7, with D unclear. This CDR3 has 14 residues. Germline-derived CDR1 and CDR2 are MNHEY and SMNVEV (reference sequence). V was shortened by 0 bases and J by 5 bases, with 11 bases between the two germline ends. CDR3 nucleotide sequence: TGTGCCAGCAGTTTATCGGGCTGGTCAGACGAGCAGTACTTC. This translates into CASSLSGWSDEQYF.